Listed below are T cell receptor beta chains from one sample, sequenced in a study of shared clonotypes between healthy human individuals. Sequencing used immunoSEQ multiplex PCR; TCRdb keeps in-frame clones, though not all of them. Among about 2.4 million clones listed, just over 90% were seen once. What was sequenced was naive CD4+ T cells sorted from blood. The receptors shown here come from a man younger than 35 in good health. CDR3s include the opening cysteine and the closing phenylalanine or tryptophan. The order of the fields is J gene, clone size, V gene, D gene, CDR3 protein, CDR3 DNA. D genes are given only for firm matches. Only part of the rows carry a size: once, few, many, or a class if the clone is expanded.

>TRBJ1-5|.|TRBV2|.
CASSDLGAQNQPQHF
TGTGCCAGCAGTGACCTAGGGGCCCAAAATCAGCCCCAGCATTTT
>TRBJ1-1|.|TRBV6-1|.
CASRLDVMNTEAFF
TGTGCCAGCAGGCTGGACGTCATGAACACTGAAGCTTTCTTT
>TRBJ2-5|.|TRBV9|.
CASSVTGYQETQYF
TGTGCCAGCAGCGTTACAGGCTACCAAGAGACCCAGTACTTC
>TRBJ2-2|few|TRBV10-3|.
CAISETGELFF
TGTGCCATCAGTGAGACCGGGGAGCTGTTTTTT
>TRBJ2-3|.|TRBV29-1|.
CSVGRTDTQYF
TGCAGCGTTGGTCGCACAGATACGCAGTATTTT
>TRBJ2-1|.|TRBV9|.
CASSPGPSRAYNEQFF
TGTGCCAGCAGCCCCGGGCCTTCGAGGGCCTACAATGAGCAGTTCTTC
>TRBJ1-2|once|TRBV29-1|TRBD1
CSVEPDWDRPIYGYTF
TGCAGCGTTGAACCAGACTGGGACAGGCCAATCTATGGCTACACCTTC
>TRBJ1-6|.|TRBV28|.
CASRGGNSPLHF
TGTGCCAGTAGAGGGGGTAATTCACCCCTCCACTTT
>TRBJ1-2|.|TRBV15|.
CATSRGQAPTGGYTF
TGTGCCACCAGCAGAGGACAGGCCCCGACGGGAGGCTACACCTTC
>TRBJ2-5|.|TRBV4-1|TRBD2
CASSQGLAAQETQYF
TGCGCCAGCAGCCAGGGACTAGCGGCACAAGAGACCCAGTACTTC
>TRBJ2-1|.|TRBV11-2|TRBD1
CASSFEWGQGEDNEQFF
TGTGCCAGCAGCTTCGAATGGGGACAGGGGGAGGACAATGAGCAGTTCTTC
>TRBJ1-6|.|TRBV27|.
CASSFRESSPLHF
TGTGCCAGCAGTTTCAGGGAATCTTCACCCCTCCACTTT
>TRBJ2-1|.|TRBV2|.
CASSPRAGEQFF
TGTGCCAGCAGCCCCAGGGCAGGTGAGCAGTTCTTC
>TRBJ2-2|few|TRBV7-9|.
CASTRAGRGTGELFF
TGTGCCAGCACCCGGGCGGGTCGCGGCACCGGGGAGCTGTTTTTT
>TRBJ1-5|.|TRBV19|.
CASSIGPPPGQPQHF
TGTGCCAGTAGTATCGGCCCCCCCCCGGGTCAGCCCCAGCATTTT
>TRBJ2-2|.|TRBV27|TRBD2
CASSLSILAGGIAGELFF
TGTGCCAGCAGTTTATCGATCCTAGCGGGGGGTATCGCCGGGGAGCTGTTTTTT
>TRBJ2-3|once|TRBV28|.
CASRDSRTTDTQYF
TGTGCCAGCAGGGACAGTCGGACCACAGATACGCAGTATTTT
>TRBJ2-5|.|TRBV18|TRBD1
CASSPAGTGGEETQYF
TGTGCCAGCTCACCGGCTGGGACAGGGGGCGAAGAGACCCAGTACTTC
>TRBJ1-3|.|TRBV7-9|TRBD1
CASSLRSPRTGGTGNTIYF
TGTGCCAGCAGCTTACGATCCCCTAGGACAGGGGGCACTGGAAACACCATATATTTT
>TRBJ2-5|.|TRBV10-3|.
CAIIIMATSQETQYF
TGTGCCATCATCATAATGGCCACCAGCCAAGAGACCCAGTACTTC
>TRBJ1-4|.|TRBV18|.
CASSENRYSASQNEKLFF
TGTGCCAGCTCAGAAAACAGGTATTCCGCTTCGCAAAATGAAAAACTGTTTTTT
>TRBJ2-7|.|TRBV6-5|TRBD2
CASGTTGLSSYEQYF
TGTGCCAGCGGGACGACGGGACTAAGCTCCTACGAGCAGTACTTC
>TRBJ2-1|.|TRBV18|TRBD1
CASSPPGTAVNEQFF
TGTGCCAGCTCACCGCCCGGGACAGCCGTCAATGAGCAGTTCTTC
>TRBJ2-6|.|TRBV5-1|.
CASSLARDPFPSGANVLTF
TGCGCCAGCAGCTTGGCCCGGGACCCTTTCCCCTCTGGGGCCAACGTCCTGACTTTC
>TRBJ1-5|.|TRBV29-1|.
CSVGERNQPQHF
TGCAGCGTTGGAGAACGCAATCAGCCCCAGCATTTT
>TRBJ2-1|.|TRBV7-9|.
CASSRPNSYNEQFF
TGTGCCAGCAGCCGACCAAACTCCTACAATGAGCAGTTCTTC
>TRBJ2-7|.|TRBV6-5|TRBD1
CASRKTGTYEQYF
TGTGCCAGCAGAAAGACAGGGACCTACGAGCAGTACTTC
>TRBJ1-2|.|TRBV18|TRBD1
CASSPGTGRADGYTF
TGTGCCAGCTCACCCGGGACAGGAAGGGCAGATGGCTACACCTTC
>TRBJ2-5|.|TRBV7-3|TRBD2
CASSERAGGPRTQYF
TGTGCCAGCAGCGAACGAGCGGGGGGGCCTAGGACCCAGTACTTC
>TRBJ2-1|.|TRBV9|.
CASSVPGYNEQFF
TGTGCCAGCAGCGTCCCCGGGTACAATGAGCAGTTCTTC
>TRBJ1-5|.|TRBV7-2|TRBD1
CASSLAPTGGGNQPQHF
TGTGCCAGCAGCTTAGCTCCCACAGGGGGAGGCAATCAGCCCCAGCATTTT
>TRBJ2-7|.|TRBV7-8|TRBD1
CASSIVDRGSYEQYF
TGTGCCAGCAGCATCGTGGACAGGGGAAGTTACGAGCAGTACTTC
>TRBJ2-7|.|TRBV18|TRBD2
CASSLGLAGSYEQYF
TGTGCCAGCTCACTAGGACTAGCGGGCTCCTACGAGCAGTACTTC
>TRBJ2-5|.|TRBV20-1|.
CSAGWEETQYF
TGCAGTGCGGGATGGGAAGAGACCCAGTACTTC
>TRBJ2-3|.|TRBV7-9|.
CASSFGSVTDTQYF
TGTGCCAGCAGCTTTGGGAGCGTGACAGATACGCAGTATTTT